What follows are 11 T cell receptor beta chains derived from one specimen sequenced in a study of T cell repertoires in cytomegalovirus infection. TCRdb fed the reads into MiXCR, producing one record per CDR3 protein. The sample lists fewer than 650,000 distinct CDR3 sequences, 40% seen once, with 40% to 60% in the top ten. No cognate antigen is known for these TCRs. Source: cultured PBMCs, taken from culture after CMV antigen stimulation. These receptors were collected from a human donor in good health (CMV status not recorded). Some clones in this sample may be carry-over from other donors' samples.

This clonotype was counted between two and nine times. The chain links TRBV7-6 to TRBJ2-5; no firm D call. Between the trimmed V and J ends, which lost 1 base and 3 bases, there was a span of 15 bases. The germline CDR1 and CDR2 sequences are SGHVS and FNYEAQ. The CDR3 is 16 residues long. As DNA, the CDR3 is TGTGCCAGCAGCTTAGTAGCCCCCGACGATAAAGAGACCCAGTACTTC. Amino acids: CASSLVAPDDKETQYF. Full variable domain (outside the CDR3, taken from reference TRBV7-6 and TRBJ2-5): GAGVSQSPRYKVTKRGQDVALRCDPISGHVSLYWYRQALGQGPEFLTYFNYEAQQDKSGLPNDRFSAERPEGSISTLTIQRTEQRDSAMYRCASSLVAPDDKETQYFGPGTRLLVL.

The V gene is TRBV6-2 or TRBV6-3, the J gene TRBJ1-5; D might be TRBD1 (6 bases). Per the germline V gene, CDR1 is MNHEY and CDR2 is SVGEGT. The CDR3 contains 13 residues. The V gene lost 2 bases and the J gene lost 6 bases, with 8 bases spanning the gap. CDR3 sequence (DNA): TGTGCCAGCAGTTACGAGGACAGTCAGCCCCAGCATTTT. Protein sequence: CASSYEDSQPQHF.

V gene TRBV6-6 combines with J gene TRBJ2-5; TRBD1 aligns across 7 bases. The V and J ends lost 7 bases and 4 bases, in that order; junction bases with no gene match: 9. CDR1 and CDR2 from the germline V gene are MNHNY and SVGAGI (reference sequence). This CDR3 has 14 residues. CDR3: CASTPVNRGETQYF. The CDR3 DNA sequence: TGTGCCAGCACCCCCGTGAACAGGGGAGAGACCCAGTACTTC.

A single count supports this clonotype. This chain uses TRBV28 with TRBJ1-6, with TRBD1 identical over 9 bases. From germline, CDR1 is MDHEN and CDR2 SYDVKM. J was trimmed by 8 bases and V by 3 bases; bases with no gene match: 8. The CDR3 is 16 amino acids. CDR3: CASSLGGTGRDSPLHF. CDR3 bases: TGTGCCAGCAGTTTGGGGGGGACAGGGAGAGATTCACCCCTCCACTTT.

This clonotype appeared a few times. V gene TRBV6-1 combines with J gene TRBJ2-5; TRBD1 matches at 8 bases. Trimming cost V 0 bases and J 4 bases; bases outside gene matches: 7. CDR1 is MNHNS and CDR2 is SASEGT in the germline V gene. The CDR3 is 16 residues long. CDR3 nucleotide sequence: TGTGCCAGCAGTGAAGCTCTAGGACAGGGTGGAGAGACCCAGTACTTC. Translation gives CASSEALGQGGETQYF.

This clonotype was recorded at least ten times. V usage is TRBV7-2 and J usage is TRBJ1-5; possibly TRBD1 for D (5 bases). The CDR3 loop spans 16 amino acids. Germline loops: CDR1 SGHTA, CDR2 FQGNSA. V lost 6 bases, J lost 0 bases, and 15 bases lay in between. The CDR3 loop reads CASSRPGRGSNQPQHF. In DNA, the CDR3 is TGTGCCAGCAGTCGCCCGGGACGGGGTAGCAATCAGCCCCAGCATTTT. Complete variable domain (other parts from reference TRBV7-2 and TRBJ1-5): GAGVSQSPSNKVTEKGKDVELRCDPISGHTALYWYRQSLGQGLEFLIYFQGNSAPDKSGLPSDRFSAERTGGSVSTLTIQRTQQEDSAVYLCASSRPGRGSNQPQHFGDGTRLSIL.

The chain joins TRBV7-8 to TRBJ2-5; 15 nucleotides line up with TRBD2. V lost 5 bases to trimming and J lost 3 bases; unmatched junction nucleotides: 10. Germline CDR1 and CDR2: SGHVS and FQNEAQ. The CDR3 is made up of 18 amino acids. The CDR3 loop reads CASSEGLAGGPGKETQYF. In DNA, the CDR3 is TGTGCCAGCAGCGAAGGACTAGCGGGGGGGCCGGGGAAAGAGACCCAGTACTTC. Full variable domain (rest looked up from reference TRBV7-8 and TRBJ2-5): GAGVSQSPRYKVAKRGQDVALRCDPISGHVSLFWYQQALGQGPEFLTYFQNEAQLDKSGLPSDRFFAERPEGSVSTLKIQRTQQEDSAVYLCASSEGLAGGPGKETQYFGPGTRLLVL.

V is TRBV30 and J is TRBJ2-5; TRBD2 matches at 7 bases. Germline CDR1 GTSNPN, CDR2 SVGIG (reference sequence). CDR3 size: 14 residues. V shed 3 bases and J 3 bases; nucleotides not matched to a gene: 7. The CDR3 spells CAWSRGGGEETQYF. The CDR3 DNA reads TGTGCCTGGAGCCGCGGGGGAGGGGAAGAGACCCAGTACTTC.

In the case of this clonotype: One end of the junction does not line up with germline, which may come from a read error. This chain uses TRBV9 with TRBJ2-1; D uncertain. Germline V gene lookup returns CDR1 SGDLS and CDR2 YYNGEE. The CDR3 covers 15 residues. The CDR3 DNA reads TGTACCAGCAGCGTAGATCCTAGTACGGACAATGAGCAGTTCTTC. Translation gives CTSSVDPSTDNEQFF.

This chain links TRBV19 with TRBJ1-1; a possible D gene is TRBD1 (5 bases). CDR1 and CDR2 from the germline V gene are LNHDA and SQIVND (reference sequence). Trimming stripped 7 bases from V and 2 bases from J, with 20 bases between. The CDR3 is 16 residues long. CDR3 DNA sequence: TGTGCCAGTACCTTCACCGGGACTGACGAAAACACTGAAGCTTTCTTT. Translated: CASTFTGTDENTEAFF.

Concerning this clonotype: This CDR3 fails to terminate in the conserved phenylalanine or tryptophan, so it likely reflects a read error. Because the CDR3's place on the DNA is in doubt, the DNA is left out and the CDR3 is given as listed by TCRdb. The genes are TRBV11-2 and TRBJ2-7; the DNA was not used to check the table's D call, TRBD1. Germline assignment: CDR1 SGHAT and CDR2 FQNNGV. The CDR3 is made up of 12 amino acids, end residues included. This chain's CDR3 is CSSSFHRDLSSY.